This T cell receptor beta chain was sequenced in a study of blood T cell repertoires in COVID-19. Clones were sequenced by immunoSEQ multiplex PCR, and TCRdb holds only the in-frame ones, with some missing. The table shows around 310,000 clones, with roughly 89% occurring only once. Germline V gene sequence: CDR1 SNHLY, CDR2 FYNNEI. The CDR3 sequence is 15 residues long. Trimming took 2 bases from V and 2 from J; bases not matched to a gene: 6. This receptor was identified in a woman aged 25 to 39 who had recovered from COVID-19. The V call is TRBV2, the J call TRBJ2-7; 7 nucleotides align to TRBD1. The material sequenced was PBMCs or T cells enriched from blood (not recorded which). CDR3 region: CASSEIGTETYEQYF. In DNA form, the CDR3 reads TGTGCCAGCAGTGAAATTGGGACAGAGACCTACGAGCAGTACTTC.